This TCR beta chain was profiled in a study of T-cell memory formation after mild COVID-19. Regarding the study as a whole: The main location of contracting CD4+ clones was CM and EM, and that of contracting CD8+ clones was EMRA.

TCRdb processed the 5' RACE reads anew with MiXCR; each CDR3 protein has one entry. The sample shows 400,000 or so distinct CDR3 sequences, around 19% of them seen only once. Comments on this clonotype: The antigen is unknown.

Trimming cost V 2 bases and J 4 bases, with 12 bases left between them. This CDR3 is 14 amino acids long. Specimen: PBMCs or a T cell subset sorted from them (not recorded which). The sequence derives from an adult woman who had mild COVID-19 (a few samples of this study predate the infection). Cell type and time point are not known. V and J are TRBV12-3 or TRBV12-4 and TRBJ2-7; D may correspond to TRBD1 or TRBD2 (5 bases each). DNA for the CDR3: TGTGCCAGCAGTTTATTCTGGGGGTCGTACGAGCAGTACTTC. Amino acids: CASSLFWGSYEQYF.